The clone carrying this T cell receptor (beta chain) has more than one count but fewer than ten. Antigen specificity is unknown. The investigators reverse transcribed all of the isolated RNA, so they sequenced expressed TCRB transcripts. Sequencing used immunoSEQ multiplex PCR; TCRdb keeps in-frame clones, though not all of them. This table holds about 650,000 clones, around 11% found once. The data are from a study of beta chain features in type 1 diabetes. J gave up 5 bases and V 4 bases, and 10 bases lay outside the gene matches. Germline V lookup: CDR1 SGHNT, CDR2 YYREEE (reference sequence). The CDR3 runs to 16 residues. Study-wide points: Type 1 diabetes patients had TCRB CDR3s that were shorter (moderately but significantly so) in all four CD4+ subsets.

The rearrangement joins TRBV5-4 to TRBJ2-5; 11 bases are a match to TRBD2. This sequence originates from a man aged 25-45 years with type 1 diabetes. The sequenced sample was naive CD4+ T cells from blood. CDR3 region: CASSADLAGGWETQYF. CDR3 bases: TGTGCCAGCAGCGCGGACCTAGCGGGGGGATGGGAGACCCAGTACTTC.